The subject of this entry is one T cell receptor (beta chain). Its antigen is not known. Patients who underwent sequencing had shown CD8+CD57+ cell expansion by flow cytometry. J gave up 7 bases and V 0 bases, and 15 bases lay outside the gene matches. The CDR3 is made up of 18 amino acids. The germline V gene encodes CDR1 MNHEY and CDR2 SVGEGT. The TCR beta profiling, which covered VDJ combination and CDR3 sequence, was carried out using genomic DNA as the template. TCRdb ran MiXCR on the reads and lists one entry per CDR3 protein. Of about 470,000 distinct CDR3 sequences detected, 25% to 40% appear once; the ten largest clones hold 0.82%. The data derive from a study of CD8+CD57+ T cells in acquired aplastic anemia. Findings and limits, study-wide: Common to patients and controls were twenty-nine CD8+ CDR3 sequences.

The clonotype originates from a human donor with aplastic anemia. The genes are TRBV6-2 or TRBV6-3 and TRBJ1-2, with 9 positions matching TRBD1. The sequenced material came from sorted CD4+, CD8+, or CD8+CD57+ T cells (not recorded which) from PBMCs. The CDR3 spells CASSYSKGAGQGRIGYTF. For the CDR3, the DNA is TGTGCCAGCAGTTACTCGAAGGGTGCCGGACAGGGGAGGATTGGCTACACCTTC.